This TCR beta chain was profiled in a study of cytomegalovirus exposure and HLA in healthy donors. Germline V gene lookup returns CDR1 SGDLS and CDR2 YYNGEE. The CDR3 covers 12 residues. V lost 3 bases and J 6 bases, leaving 7 bases between the germline ends. Study findings and constraints: The study designated about 180 TCR beta chains cytomegalovirus-associated. Rare sequences made up most TCRs, while some public TCRs were found in many donors. Reported performance of the classifier showed diagnosis of cytomegalovirus status with high specificity and sensitivity. Confirmation was obtained in vitro that three CMV-associated chains are specific for CMV antigens.

The assay was immunoSEQ multiplex PCR, and TCRdb's table has in-frame clones only and misses some. The sample lists some 240,000 clones; 75% to 90% were seen once. Note on this clone: Its antigen remains unidentified.

The TCR originated in a young woman in good health and CMV-seronegative. Sequenced sample: PBMCs. The genes are TRBV9 and TRBJ2-4, with a weak D call TRBD2 (6 bases). The CDR3 DNA is TGTGCCAGCAGCGCCGGGGGAAACATTCAGTACTTC. Translation: CASSAGGNIQYF.